This T cell receptor (beta chain) was obtained from a study of patients and donors after allogeneic stem cell transplantation (TCRdb year 2020). The junction carries 11 bases between V and J, which are trimmed by 3 bases and 8 bases respectively. The CDR3 covers 14 residues, taking in both the cysteine and the phenylalanine. Of all the DNA, just the CDR3 is kept, 42 bases in frame from base 1. Via the germline V gene, CDR1 is SNHLY and CDR2 FYNNEI. Libraries came from RT-PCR. Data came from a NextSeq 550. TCRdb cleaned the public reads at Q25 with fastp, built clones with MiXCR and kept in-frame beta chains. Entries that share a CDR3 protein sequence are merged under the most common genes and DNA. In all, the sample holds approximately 200,000 distinct CDR3 sequences, and approximately 41% of those were seen once. Jointly, the top ten make up 33% of the sample. Concerning this clonotype: Its antigen is currently not known. No qualities accompany the bases; no much larger clone lies one base away.

Sample: blood, either unsorted or a sorted T cell fraction (not recorded which). The chain employs TRBV2 and TRBJ1-6; the D gene lacks a confident call. This receptor was identified in a human donor who was either an allogeneic HSCT recipient or a stem cell or donor lymphocyte infusion donor (not recorded which). It is not recorded whose cells these are; they may come from a transplant donor. The nucleotide sequence reads TGTGCCAGCAGTGAGGAGGGCCTGTATTCACCCCTCCACTTT. Its coded protein is CASSEEGLYSPLHF.